This T cell receptor beta chain comes out of a study of human T cells and chemical hapten exposure. Broader study findings: The study found that DPC sensitization did not change TCRs above 1 in 1000 frequency.

Germline V gene sequence: CDR1 SNHLY, CDR2 FYNNEI. The CDR3 length is 13 residues. With 2 bases removed from V and 5 bases from J, the gap between germline ends came to 7 bases. The time point was: patch test 1, 2 weeks after DPC sensitization. The sample's treatment: therapeutic diphenylcyclopropenone sensitization with weekly scalp DPC. The starting material, unfractionated whole blood, was used for total RNA extraction. In this sample, this clonotype turned up a few times. What it recognizes is unknown. Attachment of unique molecular identifiers to individual cDNA molecules was performed in the library. One entry per CDR3 protein results from TCRdb running MiXCR on the RACE reads. Counted here are tens of thousands of distinct CDR3 sequences, approximately 35% occurring once; the ten biggest clones make up more than 7%.

J is TRBJ1-5 and V is TRBV2; D is ambiguous. The sequencing here drew on whole blood, taken in connection with sensitization to the hapten diphenylcyclopropenone (DPC). The source of this sequence is a man aged 35 to 55 with alopecia areata. Some clones in this sample may be carry-over from other donors' samples. The CDR3 region is CASSENPYQPQHF. CDR3 DNA: TGTGCCAGCAGTGAAAACCCATATCAGCCCCAGCATTTT.